This T cell receptor beta chain was profiled in a study of shared clonotypes between healthy human individuals. Trimming cost V 3 bases and J 8 bases; bases outside gene matches: 5. From germline, CDR1 is SEHNR and CDR2 FQNEAQ (reference sequence). The CDR3 extends over 14 amino acids. TCRdb's copy holds only in-frame clones and misses some; the assay was immunoSEQ multiplex PCR. Among under 600,000 clones, around 79% were seen once, and the ten largest hold approximately 12%. Those who donated were healthy HIV-negative adults, with no recent acute infections or vaccinations reported. When samples were unsorted, tens of millions of PBMCs were used for genomic DNA.

This chain uses TRBV7-9 with TRBJ2-1, with 9 bases matching TRBD2. Sequenced sample: PBMCs. The sequence came from a woman aged 40 to 49 in good health. Some clones in this sample may be carry-over from other donors' samples. The CDR3 protein is CASSFSGSDYEQFF. CDR3 in DNA: TGTGCCAGCAGCTTTAGCGGGAGTGACTATGAGCAGTTCTTC. The complete variable domain, with remaining parts taken from reference TRBV7-9 and TRBJ2-1, reads DTGVSQNPRHKITKRGQNVTFRCDPISEHNRLYWYRQTLGQGPEFLTYFQNEAQLEKSRLLSDRFSAERPKGSFSTLEIQRTEQGDSAMYLCASSFSGSDYEQFFGPGTRLTVL.